This T cell receptor beta chain was documented in a study of blood T cell repertoires in COVID-19. Losses at the gene ends were 3 bases for V and 1 base for J; bases not matched to a gene: 10. The CDR3 covers 18 residues. Looked up from germline, CDR1 is PRHDT and CDR2 is FYEKMQ (reference sequence). TCRdb's table, derived via immunoSEQ multiplex PCR, lists solely in-frame clones and lacks some. The sample lists around 220,000 clones, around 83% occurring once. Input material: peripheral blood. The clonotype was recovered from a woman between 50 and 59 years old with COVID-19, enrolled during active disease. The chain couples TRBV13 to TRBJ2-3, with 10 bases matching TRBD2. The CDR3 reads CASSFFTSGDRGTDTQYF. The DNA for the CDR3 is TGTGCCAGCAGCTTTTTTACTAGCGGGGATAGGGGCACAGATACGCAGTATTTT.